This TCR beta chain was found in a study of OX40 agonist ivuxolimab in advanced cancers. With respect to the entire study: Ivuxolimab was an agonistic, fully human IgG2 monoclonal antibody directed against OX40 (CD134), a costimulatory receptor. Partial responses were achieved by three dose-escalation patients, of whom one had hepatocellular carcinoma and two had cutaneous melanoma. Of the 50 or so patients in dose escalation, approximately 20 had hepatocellular carcinoma, some 15 had melanoma, 9 had renal cell carcinoma and 9 had head and neck cancer. The paper covers the monotherapy dose-escalation part of the phase I ivuxolimab trial, which included N ≈ 50 patients. A male proportion of around 83% and a mean age of approximately 60 years, ranging from about 20 to 79, were recorded for the dose-escalation cohort. Intravenous ivuxolimab was administered to patients every 2 weeks at six dose levels: 0.01, 0.1, 0.3, 1.5, 3 and 10 mg/kg. Prior anti-PD-1, anti-PD-L1 or anti-CTLA-4 therapy was permitted, and roughly two fifths of dose-escalation patients had received checkpoint inhibitors. The point of sequencing TCRbeta in the periphery was to test whether ivuxolimab changed TCR sequence diversity and drove clonal T-cell expansion.

With respect to this clone: The antigen it recognizes is unknown. Base-call qualities are not available, and no considerably larger clone is one nucleotide away.

Patients with a history of autoimmune disease or receiving systemic immunosuppression were excluded from the trial. Peripheral blood for TCR sequencing was collected from all dose cohorts at baseline, on cycle 4 day 1, and on cycle 7 day 1. Samples came from an open-label, multicenter, first-in-human phase I dose-escalation trial of ivuxolimab. Adults with locally advanced or metastatic melanoma, renal cell, hepatocellular, or head and neck squamous cell carcinoma were enrolled in the trial. CD4+ and CD8+ T cells were sorted separately from peripheral blood before TCR sequencing. For sequencing of the TCRbeta CDR3 region, genomic DNA was extracted from the sorted cells. The immunoSEQ Assay was used to sequence the TCRbeta CDR3 regions. What TCRdb holds here is the immuneACCESS table cut down to in-frame rearrangements. Part of the clones is not present; checked against another copy, under half of the missing clones reflect an unresolved V gene, and the others are unexplained. This sample holds 65,000 to 80,000 clones; around 90% were observed only once. About 0.31% of the sample is in the top ten clones.

Broad study findings and their caveats: Partial responders in the 0.1-3.0 mg/kg groups had among the lowest normalized peripheral clonal expansion, especially among CD8+ T cells. Low levels of normalized T-cell clonal expansion were also shown by some nonresponding patients. After ivuxolimab, expanded clones were on average more numerous among CD8+ T cells than among CD4+ T cells. Antigen specificity was not determined for the clonally expanded peripheral T cells. At doses of 0.1 to 3.0 mg/kg, clonal expansion of both CD4+ and CD8+ T cells in blood was seen between baseline and week 6.

The source is an adult with an advanced solid tumor such as melanoma, head and neck, liver or kidney cancer. The specimen comprised CD4+ or CD8+ T cells sorted from blood, sampled in a trial of the OX40 agonist ivuxolimab.

The nucleotides are TGTGCCAGCAGCTTAAGGGCAGGGGGAATTATAATGAACACTGAAGCTTTCTTT. Translated, this gives CASSLRAGGIIMNTEAFF. The chain was built from TRBV7-9 and TRBJ1-1, with 7 central nucleotides matching TRBD1. Reading the germline V gene (reference sequence) gives CDR1 SEHNR and CDR2 FQNEAQ. For this chain, trimming is 2 bases at the V end and 0 bases at the J end, and the number of junction bases without a gene match is 12. The CDR3 runs 18 amino acids, cysteine and phenylalanine included. Only the CDR3 part of the read is kept: 54 bases, read in frame from the first base.